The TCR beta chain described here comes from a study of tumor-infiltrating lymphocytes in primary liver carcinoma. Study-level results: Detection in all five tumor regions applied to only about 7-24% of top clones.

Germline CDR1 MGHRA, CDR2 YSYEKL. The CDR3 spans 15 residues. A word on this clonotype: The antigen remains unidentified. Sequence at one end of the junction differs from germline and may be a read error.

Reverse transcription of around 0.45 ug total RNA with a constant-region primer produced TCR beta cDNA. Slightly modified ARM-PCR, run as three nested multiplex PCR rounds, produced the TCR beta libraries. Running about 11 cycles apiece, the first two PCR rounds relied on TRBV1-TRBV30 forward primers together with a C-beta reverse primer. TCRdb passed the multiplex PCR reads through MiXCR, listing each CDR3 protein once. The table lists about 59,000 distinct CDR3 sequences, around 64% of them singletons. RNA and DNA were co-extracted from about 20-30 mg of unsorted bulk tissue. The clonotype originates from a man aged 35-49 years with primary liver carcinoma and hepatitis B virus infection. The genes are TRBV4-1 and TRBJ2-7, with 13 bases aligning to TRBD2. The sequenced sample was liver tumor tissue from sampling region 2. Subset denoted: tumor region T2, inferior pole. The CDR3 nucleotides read TGCTCCAGCACGCCGGGGACTAGCGGGACCTACGAGCAGTACTTC. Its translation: CSSTPGTSGTYEQYF.